Listed here is a single TCR beta chain. These data come from a study of control samples from healthy donors and cancer patients. Clones were read by immunoSEQ multiplex PCR, and TCRdb kept only the in-frame ones, dropping some. Here the sample spans 78,000 or so clones, 84% being singletons. The sequence came from a man aged 45-65 years in good health. The specimen was blood.

Here the CDR3 reads CASSSPGLAGANEQFF. As DNA, the CDR3 is TGTGCCAGCAGCTCCCCGGGACTAGCGGGAGCTAATGAGCAGTTCTTC. This chain joins TRBV7-9 and TRBJ2-1; 14 bases fit TRBD2. Per germline, CDR1 SEHNR and CDR2 FQNEAQ (reference sequence). The CDR3 contains 16 residues. V lost 4 bases to trimming and J lost 7 bases; unmatched junction nucleotides: 6.